Below are 5 T cell receptor beta chains sequenced from a single sample in a study of technical replicates of blood from a handful of donors. The data were produced by immunoSEQ multiplex PCR, yet TCRdb's version contains in-frame clones alone and is incomplete. The data show roughly 90,000 clones, 90% to 96% seen once. Sequenced sample: T cells isolated from PBMCs. All receptors come from a human donor in good health.

This clone was seen a single time. This chain connects TRBV19 to TRBJ1-2, with 9 nucleotides matching TRBD1. The CDR3 contains 15 residues. Germline trimming cut 0 bases from V and 3 bases from J; bases unmatched to any gene: 2. CDR1 and CDR2 (germline): LNHDA, SQIVND (reference sequence). In DNA, the CDR3 is TGTGCCAGTAGTATAGATCGGGACAGGGACTATGGCTACACCTTC. Translation gives CASSIDRDRDYGYTF.

V is TRBV15 and J is TRBJ1-1; 7 positions match TRBD1. The CDR3 length is 13 residues. V lost 9 bases to trimming and J lost 1 base; unmatched junction nucleotides: 5. Germline lookup yields CDR1 LNHNV and CDR2 YYDKDF (reference sequence). The CDR3 nucleotides read TGTGCCACACGGGGACAGCCGAACACTGAAGCTTTCTTT. Encoded protein: CATRGQPNTEAFF.

This chain uses TRBV11-3 with TRBJ2-5; TRBD2 matches at 8 bases. CDR3 length: 15 amino acids. Germline V CDR1 and CDR2: SGHNT, YENEEA. The V segment lost 5 bases and the J segment 6 bases; nucleotides outside the gene matches: 11. The DNA of the CDR3 is TGTGCCAGCAGCATAGGACTAGCTGAACGTCAGACCCAGTACTTC. It specifies CASSIGLAERQTQYF.

The rearrangement links TRBV5-1 to TRBJ2-3; the D is unclear. CDR3 length: 14 residues. The germline CDR1 and CDR2 sequences are SGHRS and YFSETQ. Trimming took 5 bases from V and 0 from J, leaving 10 bases between them. This CDR3 is CASRIFGSTDTQYF. CDR3 bases: TGCGCCAGCAGGATATTCGGTAGCACAGATACGCAGTATTTT.

This sequence joins TRBV7-9 and TRBJ1-4; 8 bases agree with TRBD1. Trimming took 1 base from V and 5 from J; bases not matched to a gene: 6. Germline-derived CDR1 and CDR2 are SEHNR and FQNEAQ (reference sequence). CDR3 length equals 16 residues. The CDR3 here is CASSLGNRGVNEKLFF. Written as DNA, the CDR3 is TGTGCCAGCAGCTTAGGGAACAGGGGGGTAAATGAAAAACTGTTTTTT.